Detailed here is one T cell receptor (beta chain). Its antigen is currently not known. Base qualities are not provided; no much larger clone lies one nucleotide away. This entry belongs to a study of shared clonotypes between healthy human individuals (dated by TCRdb to the early 2020s). For the wider study: Two women and three men aged 18 to 49 years were included in the cohort. The study deeply sequenced blood TCR repertoires of about five healthy adults to estimate repertoire size and the extent of clonotype sharing between individuals. To increase sequencing depth and limit assay-specific biases, TCR repertoire library preparation and sequencing were carried out by different laboratories using diverse techniques. Each donor's leukapheresis produced roughly between about 0.85 and 10 billion PBMCs. What the authors observed across the whole study: Sampling was limited to blood, and TCR repertoires in tissue likely differ from TCR repertoires in blood. Pairwise subsampling indicated that sequencing depth was expected to affect the degree of clonotype sharing among donors. The small number of donors limited the genetic and exposure-history diversity represented.

Donors were healthy HIV-negative adults with no recently reported acute infections or vaccinations. Every donor was a Caucasian adult living in Nashville, Tennessee, USA. For unsorted samples, approximately 81 million PBMCs were counted, and genomic DNA was extracted using the QIAamp DNA Blood Mini kit. After blood collection by leukapheresis, PBMCs were isolated using Ficoll-Histopaque density gradient centrifugation and then cryopreserved in the vapor phase of liquid nitrogen. Using the deep immunoSEQ assay, multiplex PCR amplified TCR CDR3 regions from genomic DNA. Genomic DNA extracted from each cell subset was distributed evenly over all wells of several immunoSEQ 96-well plates, and each plate served as one replicate. Each replicate PCR for unsorted PBMC received about 300 ng genomic DNA, equal to about 30,000 T cell genomes. Genomic DNA from unsorted PBMC was sequenced over ten immunoSEQ deep assay plates. Purified libraries were quantified with a Qubit 3.0 fluorometer, sized on a Bioanalyzer 2100, and re-quantified with the KAPA Library Quantification kit. Each immunoSEQ 96-well plate was sequenced on its own single-read 150-cycle Illumina NextSeq 550 flow cell. The authors' analysis ran thus. Because only junctional sequences without quality scores were contained in the immunoSEQ output, filtering matching that applied to full-length reads could not be performed. To assign V/J genes and CDR3, sequences were annotated against IMGT germline references using PyIR, a Python wrapper for IgBLAST v1.9. Reads with weak V/J assignments (E-value above 1e-6), missing CDR3, stop codons, out-of-frame junctions, or ambiguous translated residues were removed. V3J clonotypes were defined by identical inferred V gene, J gene, and CDR3 amino acid sequence. The percentage overlap between two repertoires was calculated by dividing the number of shared unique clonotypes by the size of the smaller repertoire. Three approaches were used to assess repertoire richness: RTK rarefaction, the Chao1 estimator, and Recon v2.1 estimates of unobserved clonotypes. This immuneACCESS table, as held by TCRdb, lists in-frame sequences with V and J called but not all clones. Of the missing ones, under half trace to an unresolved V gene in checked studies; the others have no known cause. V and J calls and clone size are those listed in that table; D and trimming were worked out from the DNA. This sample holds about 480,000 clones; nearly 80% were observed only once. Clones ranked in the top ten supply 12% of the sample.

Reading the germline V gene gives CDR1 SGHRS and CDR2 YFSETQ. Inclusive of the bounding cysteine and phenylalanine, the CDR3 is 14 residues long. CDR3 DNA is the only sequence kept; it has 42 bases, read in frame from the first base. The V and J ends are trimmed by 7 bases and 3 bases, leaving 15 bases between them. This receptor was identified in a woman in her thirties or forties in good health. Some clones in this sample may be carry-over from other donors' samples. Sequenced input: PBMCs. Rearrangement joined TRBV5-1 to TRBJ2-3; no confident D gene assignment can be made. The DNA is as follows: TGCGCCAGCGCCTTAAACCCTGGGACAGATACGCAGTATTTT. The translation is CASALNPGTDTQYF.